This T cell receptor (beta chain) was identified in a study of T cell responses to AZD1222 COVID-19 vaccine. CDR3 length: 17 residues. Trimming at V came to 3 bases and at J to 0 bases, leaving 4 bases not matched to a gene. CDR1 and CDR2 from the germline V gene are SGDLS and YYNGEE. Assay: immunoSEQ multiplex PCR; the TCRdb copy retains only in-frame clones and omits some. Here the sample spans roughly 80,000 clones, under 95% being singletons. The TCR originated in an adult in good health. Sequences were derived from peripheral blood, sampled on day 0 of AZD1222 vaccination. This rearrangement joins TRBV9 to TRBJ2-3; TRBD2 matches at 13 bases. This chain's CDR3 is CASSGTSGGASTDTQYF. CDR3 coding DNA: TGTGCCAGCAGCGGTACTAGCGGGGGGGCAAGCACAGATACGCAGTATTTT. Based on the CDR3 plus reference TRBV9 and TRBJ2-3, the full variable domain is DSGVTQTPKHLITATGQRVTLRCSPRSGDLSVYWYQQSLDQGLQFLIQYYNGEERAKGNILERFSAQQFPDLHSELNLSSLELGDSALYFCASSGTSGGASTDTQYFGPGTRLTVL.